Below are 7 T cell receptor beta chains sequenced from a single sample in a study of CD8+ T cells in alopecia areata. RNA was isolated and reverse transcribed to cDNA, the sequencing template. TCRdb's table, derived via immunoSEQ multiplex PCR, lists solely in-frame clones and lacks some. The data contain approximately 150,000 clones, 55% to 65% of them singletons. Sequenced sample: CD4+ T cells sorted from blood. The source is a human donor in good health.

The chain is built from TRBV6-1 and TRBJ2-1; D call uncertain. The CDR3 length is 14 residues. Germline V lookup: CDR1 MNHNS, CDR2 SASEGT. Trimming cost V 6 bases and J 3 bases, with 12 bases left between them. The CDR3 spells CASRLRGIYNEQFF. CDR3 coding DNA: TGTGCCAGCAGGCTGAGAGGCATCTACAATGAGCAGTTCTTC.

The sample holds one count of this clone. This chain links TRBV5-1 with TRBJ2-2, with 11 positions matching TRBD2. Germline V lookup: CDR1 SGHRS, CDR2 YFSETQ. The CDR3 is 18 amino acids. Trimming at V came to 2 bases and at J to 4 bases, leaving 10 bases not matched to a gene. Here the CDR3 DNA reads TGCGCCAGCAGCTTATTCACTAGCGGGAGCGGTGGCACCGGGGAGCTGTTTTTT. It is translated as CASSLFTSGSGGTGELFF.

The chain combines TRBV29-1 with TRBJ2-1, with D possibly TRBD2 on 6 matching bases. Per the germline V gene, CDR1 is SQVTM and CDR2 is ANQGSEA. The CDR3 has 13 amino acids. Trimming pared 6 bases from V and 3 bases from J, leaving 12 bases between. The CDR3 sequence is CSVQAGIYNEQFF. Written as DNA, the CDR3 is TGCAGCGTCCAAGCGGGTATCTACAATGAGCAGTTCTTC.

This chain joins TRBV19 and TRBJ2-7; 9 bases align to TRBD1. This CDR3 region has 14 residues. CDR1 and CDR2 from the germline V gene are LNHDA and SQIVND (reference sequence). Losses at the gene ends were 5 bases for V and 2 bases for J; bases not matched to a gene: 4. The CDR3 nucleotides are TGTGCCAGTAGTGTCCGGGACAGGGCCTACGAGCAGTACTTC. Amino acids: CASSVRDRAYEQYF.

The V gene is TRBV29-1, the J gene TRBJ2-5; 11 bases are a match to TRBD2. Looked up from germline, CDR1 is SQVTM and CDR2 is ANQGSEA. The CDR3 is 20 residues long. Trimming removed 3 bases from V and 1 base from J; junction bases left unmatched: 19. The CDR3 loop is CSVDAFGLAGGPGGQETQYF. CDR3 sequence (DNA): TGCAGCGTTGACGCTTTCGGGTTAGCGGGAGGGCCCGGGGGCCAAGAGACCCAGTACTTC.

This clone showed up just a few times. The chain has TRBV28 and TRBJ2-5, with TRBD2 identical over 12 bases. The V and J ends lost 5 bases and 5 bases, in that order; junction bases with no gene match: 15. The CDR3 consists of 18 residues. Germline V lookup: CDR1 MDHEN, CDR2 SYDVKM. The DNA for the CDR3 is TGTGCCAGCAGTCTGCACCCCCTAGCGGGAGGGTGGGTTGAGACCCAGTACTTC. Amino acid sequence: CASSLHPLAGGWVETQYF.

The CDR3 loop reads CAWSVGGSSYNEQFF. In DNA form, the CDR3 reads TGTGCCTGGAGTGTGGGCGGGAGCTCCTACAATGAGCAGTTCTTC. The rearrangement links TRBV30 to TRBJ2-1, with 7 bases identical to TRBD2. This CDR3 spans 15 amino acids. CDR1 is GTSNPN and CDR2 is SVGIG in the germline V gene (reference sequence). Germline trimming cut 0 bases from V and 0 bases from J; bases unmatched to any gene: 2.